These T cell receptor beta chains were read from a single sample in a study of early T cells in non-severe SARS-CoV-2 infection. MiXCR was run by TCRdb on the 5' RACE reads, yielding one entry per CDR3 protein. Among approximately 58,000 distinct CDR3 sequences listed, about 6.2% were seen once. Material for sequencing was whole blood. These receptors originate from an adult who was a healthcare worker with PCR-confirmed SARS-CoV-2 infection or an uninfected control (not recorded which). The CDR3 runs from the conserved cysteine through the conserved F or W. D genes are given only for firm matches. Clone size appears in some rows only: once, few, many, or a class for an expanded clone.

DNA: TGTGCCAGCAGTGAATATACCGGCGGGGACGGGGACACCGGGGAGCTGTTTTTT
CDR3: CASSEYTGGDGDTGELFF
D: NA
V: TRBV25-1
size: many
J: TRBJ2-2

DNA: TGCAGTGCGAGGGACAGTCTGGAGCAGTTCTTC
CDR3: CSARDSLEQFF
D: TRBD1
V: TRBV20-1
size: many
J: TRBJ2-1

DNA: TGTGCCAGCGCCAACCGGGGGGAGGTTACTGGGGCCAACGTCCTGACTTTC
CDR3: CASANRGEVTGANVLTF
D: TRBD2
V: TRBV12-3/TRBV12-4
size: many
J: TRBJ2-6

DNA: TGTGCCAGCAGCTTTGGGCAACTAGCGGGGGCCCTGAGCTCCTACAATGAGCAGTTCTTC
CDR3: CASSFGQLAGALSSYNEQFF
D: TRBD2
V: TRBV11-3
size: many
J: TRBJ2-1

DNA: TGCAGTGCTAGAGACGGACAGGGGGCTTATAATGAGCAGTTCTTC
CDR3: CSARDGQGAYNEQFF
D: TRBD1
V: TRBV20-1
size: NA
J: TRBJ2-1

DNA: TGTGCCACCAGTGATAGCGGGACTAGTCGTTATACGCAGTATTTT
CDR3: CATSDSGTSRYTQYF
D: TRBD2
V: TRBV24-1
size: many
J: TRBJ2-3

DNA: TGTGCCAGCAGCTACCCGGGACAATACAATGAGCAGTTCTTC
CDR3: CASSYPGQYNEQFF
D: NA
V: TRBV7-2
size: NA
J: TRBJ2-1

DNA: TGTGCCAGCAGCCTAGGGGTCGGTCGTGGGTCCGGCGAGCAGTACTTC
CDR3: CASSLGVGRGSGEQYF
D: NA
V: TRBV12-3/TRBV12-4
size: many
J: TRBJ2-7

DNA: TGCAGCGTTGGGCACCGCCCCCGAGAGACCCAGTACTTC
CDR3: CSVGHRPRETQYF
D: NA
V: TRBV29-1
size: few
J: TRBJ2-5

DNA: TGTGCCAGCAGCGTAGCTGGACAAGCCTACAATGAGCAGTTCTTC
CDR3: CASSVAGQAYNEQFF
D: NA
V: TRBV9
size: NA
J: TRBJ2-1

DNA: TGCGCCAGCAGACCCTCCTTCGACAGGGTGGGAAACAATGAGCAGTTCTTC
CDR3: CASRPSFDRVGNNEQFF
D: TRBD1
V: TRBV5-1
size: many
J: TRBJ2-1

DNA: TGTGCCAGCTCACCACCGGGCCGGACAGATACGCAGTATTTT
CDR3: CASSPPGRTDTQYF
D: NA
V: TRBV18
size: NA
J: TRBJ2-3

DNA: TGTGCCAGCAGCCGTAACGTCCGCGGGGGCGCCTACAATGAGCAGTTCTTC
CDR3: CASSRNVRGGAYNEQFF
D: NA
V: TRBV7-9
size: few
J: TRBJ2-1

DNA: TGCAGCGTTGGTGCGGGGGGCCTCAATGAGCAGTTCTTC
CDR3: CSVGAGGLNEQFF
D: TRBD2
V: TRBV29-1
size: many
J: TRBJ2-1

DNA: TGTGCCAGCAGCTTGAGCGGGGGGGCAGATACGCAGTATTTT
CDR3: CASSLSGGADTQYF
D: TRBD2
V: TRBV7-3
size: few
J: TRBJ2-3

DNA: TGTGCCAGCAGTTTGCAGGGGGGCTCCTACAATGAGCAGTTCTTC
CDR3: CASSLQGGSYNEQFF
D: NA
V: TRBV12-3/TRBV12-4
size: many
J: TRBJ2-1

DNA: TGTGCCAGCAGTGGTTCCTTACAGGGGGGGAACACTGAAGCTTTCTTT
CDR3: CASSGSLQGGNTEAFF
D: TRBD1
V: TRBV2
size: many
J: TRBJ1-1

DNA: TGTGCCAGCAGTTTATCTACCTGGGGGGTCGGAAACACCATATATTTT
CDR3: CASSLSTWGVGNTIYF
D: NA
V: TRBV27
size: many
J: TRBJ1-3

DNA: TGTGCCAGCAGCTTAGGCCGGGCAGGGGGCGACAATGAGCAGTTCTTC
CDR3: CASSLGRAGGDNEQFF
D: TRBD1
V: TRBV7-2
size: few
J: TRBJ2-1

DNA: TGTGCCAGTTCGGGGTCGACTGGGGAGAAACCCCAGCATTTT
CDR3: CASSGSTGEKPQHF
D: NA
V: TRBV28
size: large
J: TRBJ1-5

DNA: TGTGCCAGCATCGGTCGCCCTACCAGGGGTAGGGGCTACACCTTC
CDR3: CASIGRPTRGRGYTF
D: NA
V: TRBV6-5
size: many
J: TRBJ1-2

DNA: TGCAGTGCCTCCTGGAGTAGCGGGGGCTGGGGTGGGGAGCTGTTTTTT
CDR3: CSASWSSGGWGGELFF
D: TRBD2
V: TRBV20-1
size: many
J: TRBJ2-2

DNA: TGTGCCAGCAGCTTATTCCCAGGGGGTCCGAACACCGGGGAGCTGTTTTTT
CDR3: CASSLFPGGPNTGELFF
D: TRBD1
V: TRBV7-2
size: few
J: TRBJ2-2

DNA: TGCAGTGCTAGAGCGGGACGGGGGGGCCCGAATGAGCAGTTCTTC
CDR3: CSARAGRGGPNEQFF
D: TRBD2
V: TRBV20-1
size: many
J: TRBJ2-1

DNA: TGTGCCAGCAGCTTAGTTAGGGGGCATCCCACACTCTCCTACGAGCAGTACTTC
CDR3: CASSLVRGHPTLSYEQYF
D: TRBD1
V: TRBV11-3
size: many
J: TRBJ2-7

DNA: TGTGCCAGCAGCTTAGGCCTGGGACAGGCGGAGTACTTC
CDR3: CASSLGLGQAEYF
D: TRBD1
V: TRBV13
size: NA
J: TRBJ2-5

DNA: TGCAGTGCTAGAGGACTAGCGGGGGTAGAGACCCAGTACTTC
CDR3: CSARGLAGVETQYF
D: TRBD2
V: TRBV20-1
size: many
J: TRBJ2-5

DNA: TGTGCCAGCAGCTACGAGGCGGACACTGAAGCTTTCTTT
CDR3: CASSYEADTEAFF
D: NA
V: TRBV6-5
size: many
J: TRBJ1-1

DNA: TGTGCCAGCAGTTTATCTGCGGCAGGGCGGCAGCCCCAGCATTTT
CDR3: CASSLSAAGRQPQHF
D: NA
V: TRBV12-3/TRBV12-4
size: many
J: TRBJ1-5